This is a list of T cell receptor beta chains from one sample in a study of Graves' ophthalmopathy and Graves' hyperthyroidism. TCRdb redid the calling of the multiplex PCR reads with MiXCR, one entry per CDR3 protein. The repertoire includes 360,000 or so distinct CDR3 sequences, approximately 16% of them detected once, and 1.6% sits in the top ten. What was sequenced was peripheral blood. Receptors originate from a woman between 18 and 29 years old with Graves' ophthalmopathy. Each CDR3 is given with its conserved first and last residue. The D gene is left open where the match is weak. A row's size may be missing; if present it is once, few, many or a size class.

TRBJ2-5 | TRBV7-2 | many | . | TGTGCCAGCAGCTTAGCGCAGGGCGGGACCCAGTACTTC | CASSLAQGGTQYF
TRBJ1-3 | TRBV7-2 | few | . | TGTGCCAGCAGCTTAACTCCGGATTCTGGAAACACCATATATTTT | CASSLTPDSGNTIYF
TRBJ1-2 | TRBV2 | . | TRBD1 | TGTGCCAGCAGTCTAAGACAGGGACCCTTTGGCTACACCTTC | CASSLRQGPFGYTF
TRBJ1-1 | TRBV7-3 | . | TRBD1 | TGTTGGGACAGGGTTGACACTGAAGCTTTCTTT | CWDRVDTEAFF
TRBJ2-7 | TRBV6-2/TRBV6-3 | . | . | TGTGCCAGCAGTTACTCGGAGACAGGTCCCTACGAGCAGTACTTC | CASSYSETGPYEQYF
TRBJ2-7 | TRBV5-6 | many | . | TGTGCCAGCAGCTTGCGGTACAGGGACGAGCAGTACTTC | CASSLRYRDEQYF
TRBJ2-7 | TRBV7-2 | many | . | TGTGCCAGCAGTAAAGGGACACCTTCGGGTTACCAGCAGTACTTC | CASSKGTPSGYQQYF
TRBJ2-7 | TRBV6-2/TRBV6-3 | many | . | TGTGCCAGCAGTTACCTAGCGACAGATTACGAGCAGTACTTC | CASSYLATDYEQYF
TRBJ1-1 | TRBV7-9 | many | TRBD1 | TGTGCCAGCAGCTTAAACAGGGGGCGTGGGGCTGAAGCTTTCTTT | CASSLNRGRGAEAFF
TRBJ1-2 | TRBV6-1 | . | . | TGTGCCAGTGGGCCCGTGGATGGCTACACCTTC | CASGPVDGYTF
TRBJ1-6 | TRBV4-2 | many | . | TGTGCCAGCAGCCGGAGGATGGGGACTGTCGGGCGGAGCTCCTATAATTCACCCCTCCACTTT | CASSRRMGTVGRSSYNSPLHF
TRBJ2-7 | TRBV13 | many | . | TGTGCCAGCAGCTGGGCACAGGGAGAATTCACCTACGAGCAGTACTTC | CASSWAQGEFTYEQYF
TRBJ1-2 | TRBV20-1 | . | TRBD1 | TGCAGTGCCACCCGGGACAGGGCGTCCTATGGCTACACCTTC | CSATRDRASYGYTF
TRBJ2-7 | TRBV28 | many | . | TGTGCCAGCAGTTTATCTTATGGATACGAGCAGTACTTC | CASSLSYGYEQYF
TRBJ2-7 | TRBV28 | many | TRBD2 | TGTGCCAGCACCCCGACTAGCGAGCTGCACGAGCAGTACTTC | CASTPTSELHEQYF
TRBJ1-2 | TRBV4-2 | many | . | TGTGCCAGCAGCCAACCCGGAGGGGGCTACACCTTC | CASSQPGGGYTF